This T cell receptor (beta chain) was sequenced during a study of cytomegalovirus exposure and HLA in healthy donors. Overall study findings and caveats: In a later analysis, parvovirus B19, influenza, CMV and Epstein-Barr virus appeared linked to several top co-occurrence clusters.

As regards this clone: Its antigen is currently unknown.

PCR involved 60 Vbeta and 13 Jbeta primers. TCRdb keeps only in-frame clones here, not all; method: immunoSEQ multiplex PCR. The sample lists some 180,000 clones, about 80% occurring once. The germline CDR1 and CDR2 sequences are GTSNPN and SVGIG (reference sequence). V lost 0 bases and J lost 2; bases outside the gene matches: 9. The length of the CDR3 is 16 residues. This cohort consisted of healthy bone marrow donors. Nominally healthy donors provided the samples, though records likely missed some immune exposures. The receptor was derived from a woman aged 25 to 39 in good health and CMV-seronegative. V usage is TRBV30 and J usage is TRBJ1-1; TRBD1 agrees at 7 bases. Sequenced: PBMCs. The CDR3 DNA reads as TGTGCCTGGAGTGTGATCAAGGGGGCTCCCAACACTGAAGCTTTCTTT. Its translation is CAWSVIKGAPNTEAFF.